One sample yielded the 12 T cell receptor beta chains listed below, sequenced in a study of T cells in Graves' hyperthyroidism and ophthalmopathy (dated by TCRdb to the late 2010s). The library was built by means of multiplex PCR. Sequencing instrument: Illumina HiSeq 2000. The TCR beta CDR3 regions were amplified from RNA transcripts. A first-round RT-PCR of the TCR CDR3 used the HTBI primer set with the Qiagen OneStep RT-PCR kit. The public reads were reanalyzed by TCRdb: fastp trimming at Q25, MiXCR alignment, in-frame beta chains only. Rows merge per CDR3 protein into single entries with the most common DNA and genes. The sample contains approximately 520,000 distinct CDR3 sequences, 20% of them found a single time. The biggest ten clones account for approximately 26% of the sample. What was sequenced was blood. The receptor set was obtained from a man between 18 and 29 years old with Graves' hyperthyroidism.

The V and J genes are TRBV29-1 and TRBJ2-7; D is undetermined. CDR1 and CDR2 (germline): SQVTM, ANQGSEA. Trimming removed 2 bases at V and 6 bases at J, with 8 bases between. The CDR3 has 11 amino acids. The CDR3 nucleotides read TGCAGCGTTGAATCTTTTACCGAGCAGTACTTC. Protein product: CSVESFTEQYF.

This clonotype was recorded many times. J is TRBJ1-6 and V is TRBV30, with TRBD1 identical over 8 bases. With V trimmed by 2 bases and J by 7 bases, 7 bases remained unmatched. From germline, CDR1 is GTSNPN and CDR2 SVGIG (reference sequence). The CDR3 covers 15 residues. This CDR3 reads CAWSLGDRRNSPLHF. CDR3 DNA: TGTGCCTGGAGTCTAGGGGACAGGAGGAATTCACCCCTCCACTTT.

V gene TRBV6-1 combines with J gene TRBJ1-5, with TRBD1 as a possible D gene (5 bases). This CDR3 has 15 amino acids. Per germline, CDR1 MNHNS and CDR2 SASEGT. Trimming left V 6 bases short and J 0 bases short, with 12 bases between. CDR3 in DNA: TGTGCCAGCAGGCCGGGACGGCTTAGCAATCAGCCCCAGCATTTT. This codes for CASRPGRLSNQPQHF.

The table lists this clonotype with many counts. This chain uses TRBV7-8 with TRBJ2-5; 14 nucleotides line up with TRBD2. CDR1 is SGHVS and CDR2 is FQNEAQ in the germline V gene. The CDR3 spans 18 residues. Trimming removed 5 bases from V and 3 bases from J; junction bases left unmatched: 11. CDR3 loop: CASSPAGTSGGPEETQYF. The CDR3 DNA sequence: TGTGCCAGCAGCCCAGCAGGGACTAGCGGGGGCCCAGAAGAGACCCAGTACTTC.

The rearrangement uses TRBV7-9 and TRBJ2-2, with D maybe TRBD2 (5 bases). V dropped 1 base and J dropped 6 bases, with 12 bases sitting between them. CDR1 and CDR2 from the germline V gene are SEHNR and FQNEAQ (reference sequence). CDR3 length: 15 residues. CDR3 in amino acids: CASSLGPTGAGELFF. In DNA, the CDR3 is TGTGCCAGCAGCTTAGGGCCAACCGGGGCCGGGGAGCTGTTTTTT.

Ten or more counts support this clonotype. This chain joins TRBV11-3 and TRBJ2-7, with D unclear. The V and J ends lost 5 bases and 5 bases respectively, with 16 bases between them. Germline CDR1 is SGHNT and CDR2 is YENEEA. The CDR3 loop spans 14 amino acids. The CDR3 nucleotides are TGTGCCAGCAGCGACGGGCGGCGAAAGCACGAGCAGTACTTC. Its protein product is CASSDGRRKHEQYF.

With respect to this clonotype: One junction end does not reproduce the germline sequence, and a read error may be involved. The gene calls are TRBV7-9 and TRBJ1-2; D is perhaps TRBD1 (6 bases). The CDR3 spans 15 residues. Germline values: CDR1 SEHNR, CDR2 FQNEAQ (reference sequence). CDR3 DNA: TGTGCCAGCACCCCGGAGGCAGGGGAGTTCTATGGCTACATCTTC. Translating gives CASTPEAGEFYGYIF.

This clonotype was recorded many times. The chain links TRBV6-2 or TRBV6-3 to TRBJ1-1; TRBD1 is a possible D gene (6 bases). V was clipped by 6 bases and J by 5 bases, with 16 bases between them. The CDR3 length is 14 residues. In germline, CDR1 is MNHEY, CDR2 SVGEGT. The CDR3 DNA sequence: TGTGCCAGCAGGGCCTCAGGGGCGAGTACTGAAGCTTTCTTT. This encodes CASRASGASTEAFF.

This clonotype was recorded at least ten times. The gene calls are TRBV7-8 and TRBJ1-2, with 8 positions matching TRBD1. CDR3 length equals 15 residues. Germline V gives CDR1 SGHVS, CDR2 FQNEAQ. The junction had 5 bases not matched to a gene; V was cut back by 1 base and J by 4 bases. The CDR3 DNA reads TGTGCCAGCAGCTTAGGCGACAGGGGCGTCTATGGCTACACCTTC. Its translation is CASSLGDRGVYGYTF.

This clonotype was observed many times. The chain recombines TRBV2 with TRBJ1-1; D may be TRBD1 (5 bases). Germline loops: CDR1 SNHLY, CDR2 FYNNEI. The CDR3 is 15 amino acids. Trimming cost V 2 bases and J 1 base, with 11 bases left between them. CDR3 sequence: CASSETGGTNTEAFF. The CDR3 DNA reads TGTGCCAGCAGTGAAACAGGAGGGACGAACACTGAAGCTTTCTTT.

The sample holds a few counts of this clonotype. One end of the junction does not line up with germline, which may come from a read error. This rearrangement joins TRBV4-1 to TRBJ2-2, with 7 bases that match TRBD2. Germline V gives CDR1 MGHRA, CDR2 YSYEKL. The CDR3 is 16 residues long. This CDR3 is CASSQETSPNTGELVF. The CDR3 DNA sequence: TGCGCCAGCAGCCAAGAGACTAGCCCGAACACCGGGGAGCTGGTTTTT.

The table lists this clonotype with a count of one. V usage is TRBV11-2 and J usage is TRBJ1-2, with 11 bases fitting TRBD1. V was clipped by 3 bases and J by 7 bases; unmatched bases: 4. CDR1 is SGHAT and CDR2 is FQNNGV in the germline V gene. CDR3 length equals 14 residues. In nucleotides, the CDR3 is TGTGCCAGCAGCTTCAGGACAGGGGGCGCTGGCTACACCTTC. Residues: CASSFRTGGAGYTF.